Included here is one T cell receptor (beta chain) sequence, with context. Its antigen has not been determined. Per-base quality was not reported, and no clone a single base away is much larger than it. Enrolling through a virtual design, the prospective study's participants ranged in age from roughly 18 to 100 years and lived across about two dozen United States geographic areas. In the prospective study, cohorts were assigned on the basis of participant-reported clinical history obtained from a screening survey and a study questionnaire. For ImmuneRACE Cohort 3, a participant was defined as recovered based on two consecutive negative NP/OP PCR tests, clearance by a healthcare professional, or resolution of symptoms. In the prospective study, mobile phlebotomists collected whole blood, serum and a nasopharyngeal or oropharyngeal swab from each participant. Prospective study participants could optionally give additional blood draws and questionnaires over an approximately 2-month period. Before DNA extraction, prospective study blood samples were shipped either frozen or at room temperature.

The sample originates from a study of blood T cell repertoires in COVID-19 (TCRdb year 2020). Regarding the study in general: Collaborator samples came from the United States, Italy and Spain and covered acute and convalescent phases of COVID-19. The material from the prospective study consisted of cDNA or gDNA derived from T cells, B-cell-depleted T cells, or PBMCs. Nearly every sample came with metadata listing a de-identified subject ID, COVID-19 status, age in years and sex. Where HLA class I and class II types were available, the types were taken from metadata supplied by the sample provider, not from assay-based typing. The repertoires were made available in a free public database intended to serve as a resource for research on the immune response to SARS-CoV-2. Deeply sampled blood TCRbeta repertoires from subjects exposed to, actively infected with, or recovered from COVID-19 were included in the dataset. Samples were obtained from the ongoing ImmuneRACE study (first 160 participants) and from some 1,300 subjects provided by 6 global collaborators.

Clipping removes 3 bases from V and 4 bases from J, with 6 as the unmatched junction base count. CDR1 and CDR2 are read off the germline V gene as SGDLS and YYNGEE. The CDR3, from cysteine to phenylalanine, totals 15 residues. Solely the CDR3 DNA is kept, with 45 bases framed from the first base. TCRbeta CDR3 regions were amplified from genomic DNA by means of the immunoSEQ Assay, a bias-controlled multiplex PCR. The authors' analysis ran thus. The number of nucleated cells in each sample was estimated from the amplification of reference gene primers within the assay. To quantify the absolute abundance of each unique TCRbeta CDR3 rearrangement, sequence reads were collapsed and filtered. For each sample, productive Simpson clonality was calculated as the square root of Simpson's diversity index across productive rearrangements. TCRdb took over this immuneACCESS table, retaining in-frame rearrangements with V and J assigned. Such tables are incomplete; in checked studies, under half of the missing clones stem from an unresolved V gene, and the remainder is unexplained. The V and J calls and clone size are taken from that table; D and trimming were inferred from the DNA. Here the sample has around 300,000 clones; roughly 90% occur a single time. The top ten hold 1.7% of the sample.

The paper as a whole reports these results and caveats: The amount of clinical and demographic metadata varied by source and participant and was provided uncurated.

The chain couples TRBV9 to TRBJ1-2; TRBD1 agrees with 10 junctional bases. Source material: PBMCs or T cells enriched from blood (not recorded which). The sequence came from a woman between 40 and 55 years old who had recovered from COVID-19. The nucleotide sequence reads TGTGCCAGCAGCGCTGTTAGGACAGGGGGCTATGGCTACACCTTC. Protein translation: CASSAVRTGGYGYTF.